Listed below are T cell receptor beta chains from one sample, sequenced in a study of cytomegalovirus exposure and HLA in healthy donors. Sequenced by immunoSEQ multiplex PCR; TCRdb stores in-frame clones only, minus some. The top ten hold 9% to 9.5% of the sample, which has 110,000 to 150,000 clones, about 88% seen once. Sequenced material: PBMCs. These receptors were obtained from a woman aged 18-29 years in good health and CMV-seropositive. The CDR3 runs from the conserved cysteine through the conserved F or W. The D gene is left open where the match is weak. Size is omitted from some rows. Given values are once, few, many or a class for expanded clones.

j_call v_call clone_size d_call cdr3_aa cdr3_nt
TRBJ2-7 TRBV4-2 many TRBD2 CASSQDGTSGGAEQYF TGTGCCAGCAGCCAAGATGGGACTAGCGGGGGGGCCGAGCAGTACTTC
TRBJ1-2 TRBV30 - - CAWSRQFSNYGYTF TGTGCCTGGAGCAGACAGTTTTCTAACTATGGCTACACCTTC
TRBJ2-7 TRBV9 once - CASSVEGAGFYEQYF TGTGCCAGCAGCGTAGAAGGGGCAGGCTTCTACGAGCAGTACTTC
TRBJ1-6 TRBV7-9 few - CASSQRVSPLHF TGTGCCAGCAGCCAACGGGTTTCACCCCTCCACTTT
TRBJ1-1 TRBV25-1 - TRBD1 CASSLVLGTGMTEAFF TGTGCCAGCAGCCTGGTCCTGGGGACAGGGATGACTGAAGCTTTCTTT
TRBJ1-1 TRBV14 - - CASSHNGGAEAFF TGTGCCAGCAGCCATAACGGAGGCGCTGAAGCTTTCTTT
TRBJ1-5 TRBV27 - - CASSLGPIQPQHF TGTGCCAGCAGTTTAGGGCCAATTCAGCCCCAGCATTTT
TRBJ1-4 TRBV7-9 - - CASSLDGRGFEKLFF TGTGCCAGCAGCTTAGACGGCAGGGGTTTTGAAAAACTGTTTTTT
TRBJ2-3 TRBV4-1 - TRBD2 CASSQDGAGGKVDTQYF TGCGCCAGCAGCCAAGATGGAGCGGGGGGTAAGGTTGATACGCAGTATTTT
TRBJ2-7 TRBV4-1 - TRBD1 CASSQLQGVTYEQYF TGCGCCAGCAGCCAACTGCAGGGGGTTACCTACGAGCAGTACTTC
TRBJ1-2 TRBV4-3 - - CASSQDYRVYGYTF TGCGCCAGCAGCCAAGATTACAGGGTCTATGGCTACACCTTC
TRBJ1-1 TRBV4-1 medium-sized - CASSQDLGNLNTEAFF TGCGCCAGCAGCCAAGATCTCGGGAATTTGAACACTGAAGCTTTCTTT
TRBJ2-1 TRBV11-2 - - CASSLGTIYNEQFF TGTGCCAGCAGCTTAGGGACTATCTACAATGAGCAGTTCTTC
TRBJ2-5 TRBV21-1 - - CAINKVGQGTQYF -
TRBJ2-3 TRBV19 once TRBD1 CASSQIGDRDTDTQYF TGTGCCAGTAGTCAAATAGGCGACAGGGATACAGATACGCAGTATTTT
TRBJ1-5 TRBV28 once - CASSLQGNQPQHF TGTGCCAGCAGTTTGCAGGGCAATCAGCCCCAGCATTTT
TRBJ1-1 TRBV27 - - CASTGGAEAFF TGTGCCAGCACCGGGGGGGCTGAAGCTTTCTTT
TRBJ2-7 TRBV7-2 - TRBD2 CASSLDGGGASYEQYF TGTGCCAGCAGCTTAGATGGCGGGGGGGCCTCCTACGAGCAGTACTTC
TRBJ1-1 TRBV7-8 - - CASSLDSEAFF TGTGCCAGCAGCTTAGACTCTGAAGCTTTCTTT
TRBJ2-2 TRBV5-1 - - CASRSDLFTGELFF TGCGCCAGCAGATCGGACTTATTCACCGGGGAGCTGTTTTTT
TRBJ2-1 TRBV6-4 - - CASSDRTNNEQFF TGTGCCAGCAGTGACCGGACTAACAATGAGCAGTTCTTC
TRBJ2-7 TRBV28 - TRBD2 CASSGSRLARPYEQYF TGTGCCAGCAGTGGAAGCAGACTAGCGCGGCCGTACGAGCAGTACTTC
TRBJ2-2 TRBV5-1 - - CASSLVPRHLANTGELFF TGCGCCAGCAGCCTTGTTCCCCGACACCTCGCGAACACCGGGGAGCTGTTTTTT
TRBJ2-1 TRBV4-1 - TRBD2 CAPRPPAGLAGYLSYNEQFF TGCGCCCCCCGACCCCCCGCCGGCCTAGCGGGGTACCTTTCCTACAATGAGCAGTTCTTC
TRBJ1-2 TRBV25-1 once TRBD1 CASSEGDRRRGGYTF TGTGCCAGCAGTGAAGGGGACAGGCGGCGGGGTGGCTACACCTTC
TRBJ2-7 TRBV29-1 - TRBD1 CSARTGGTYEQYF TGCAGCGCACGGACAGGGGGAACCTACGAGCAGTACTTC
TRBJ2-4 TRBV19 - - CASSMGGLAKNIQYF TGTGCCAGTAGTATGGGGGGACTAGCCAAAAACATTCAGTACTTC
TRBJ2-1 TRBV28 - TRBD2 CASSLYAGESYNEQFF TGTGCCAGCAGTTTATACGCGGGGGAGTCCTACAATGAGCAGTTCTTC
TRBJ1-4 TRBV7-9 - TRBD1 CASSLGVGRPGGEAEKLFF TGTGCCAGCAGCTTAGGGGTAGGAAGGCCAGGGGGCGAGGCTGAAAAACTGTTTTTT
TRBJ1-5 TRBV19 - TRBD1 CASLKTGGIQPQHF TGTGCCAGTTTAAAGACAGGGGGCATCCAGCCCCAGCATTTT
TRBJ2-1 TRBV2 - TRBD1 CASSNRDRAYNEQFF TGTGCCAGCAGTAACCGGGACAGGGCTTACAATGAGCAGTTCTTC